The clone carrying this T cell receptor beta chain has at least ten counts. What it binds is unknown. The trim removed 8 bases at V and 10 bases at J, leaving 19 bases unmatched. CDR3 length equals 15 residues. This sample stems from a study of CD8+CD57+ T cells in acquired aplastic anemia. Study background: Sorted cells (CD4+ and CD8+) yielded DNA amounts that averaged approximately 3.1 ug. CD4+ reads averaged around 10 million in healthy donors.

The template for TCR beta VDJ and CDR3 sequence profiling was genomic DNA. MiXCR was run by TCRdb on the reads, yielding one entry per CDR3 protein. The table shows just over 400,000 distinct CDR3 sequences, with 65% to 80% occurring only once. Regarding the study as a whole: Patients and controls had in common approximately 30 CD8+ CDR3 sequences. Patients versus controls showed no significant CD8+ Simpson's diversity difference.

The clonotype originates from a human donor in good health, serving as a control. V is TRBV12-3 or TRBV12-4 and J is TRBJ1-2; 7 bases are a match to TRBD1. Material: sorted CD4+, CD8+, or CD8+CD57+ T cells (not recorded which) from PBMCs. CDR3 in DNA: TGTGCCAGCGCCCCCCAAACCGGGACAGAAATGGACTACACCTTC. Its protein is CASAPQTGTEMDYTF.